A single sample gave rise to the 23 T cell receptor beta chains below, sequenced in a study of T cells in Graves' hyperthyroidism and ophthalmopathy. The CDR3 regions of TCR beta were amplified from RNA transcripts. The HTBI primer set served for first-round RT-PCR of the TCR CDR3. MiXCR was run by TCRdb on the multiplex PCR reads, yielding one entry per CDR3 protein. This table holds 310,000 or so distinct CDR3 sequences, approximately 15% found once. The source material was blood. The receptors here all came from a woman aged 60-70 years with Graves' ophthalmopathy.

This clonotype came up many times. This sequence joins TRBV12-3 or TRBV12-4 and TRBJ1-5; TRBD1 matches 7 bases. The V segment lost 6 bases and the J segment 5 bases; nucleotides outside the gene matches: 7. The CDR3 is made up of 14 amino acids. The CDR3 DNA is TGTGCCAGCAGCCCACCAGGGGGGCATCAGCCCCAGCATTTT. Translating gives CASSPPGGHQPQHF.

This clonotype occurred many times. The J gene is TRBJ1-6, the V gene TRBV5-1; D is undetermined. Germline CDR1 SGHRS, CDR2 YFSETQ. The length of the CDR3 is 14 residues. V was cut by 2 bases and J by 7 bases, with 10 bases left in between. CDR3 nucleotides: TGCGCCAGCAGCTTCGGAGAACTAAATTCACCCCTCCACTTT. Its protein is CASSFGELNSPLHF.

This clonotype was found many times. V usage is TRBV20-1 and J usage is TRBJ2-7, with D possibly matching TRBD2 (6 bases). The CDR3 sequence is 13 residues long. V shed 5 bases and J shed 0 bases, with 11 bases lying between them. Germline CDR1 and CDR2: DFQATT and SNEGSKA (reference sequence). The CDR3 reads CSARDLSSYEQYF. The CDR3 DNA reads TGCAGTGCTCGGGACTTGAGCTCCTACGAGCAGTACTTC.

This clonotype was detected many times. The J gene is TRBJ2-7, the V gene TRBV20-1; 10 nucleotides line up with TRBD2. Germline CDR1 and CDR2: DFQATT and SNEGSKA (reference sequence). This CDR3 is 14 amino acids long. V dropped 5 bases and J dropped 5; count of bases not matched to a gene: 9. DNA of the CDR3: TGCAGTGCTTGGTTAGCGGGGGGCCCCAACGAGCAGTACTTC. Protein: CSAWLAGGPNEQYF.

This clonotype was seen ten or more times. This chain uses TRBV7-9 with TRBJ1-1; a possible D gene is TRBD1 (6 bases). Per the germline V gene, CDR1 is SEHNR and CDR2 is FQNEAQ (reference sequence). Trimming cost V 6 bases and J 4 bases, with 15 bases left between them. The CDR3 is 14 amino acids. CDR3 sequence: CASRPKQGPTEAFF. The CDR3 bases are TGTGCCAGCAGACCAAAACAGGGCCCCACTGAAGCTTTCTTT.

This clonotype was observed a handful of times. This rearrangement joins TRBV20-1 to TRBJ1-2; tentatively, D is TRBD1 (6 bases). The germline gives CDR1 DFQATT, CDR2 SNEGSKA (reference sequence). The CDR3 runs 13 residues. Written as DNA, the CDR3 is TGCAGCAGTGGGGGCCAAGCTAACTATGGCTACACCTTC. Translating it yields CSSGGQANYGYTF.

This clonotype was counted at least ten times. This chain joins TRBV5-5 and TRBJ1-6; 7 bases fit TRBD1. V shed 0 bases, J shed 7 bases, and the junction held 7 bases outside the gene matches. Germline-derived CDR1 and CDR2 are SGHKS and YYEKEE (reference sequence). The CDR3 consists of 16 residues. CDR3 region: CASSLGFGTANSPLHF. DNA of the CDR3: TGTGCCAGCAGCTTGGGGTTCGGGACAGCGAATTCACCCCTCCACTTT. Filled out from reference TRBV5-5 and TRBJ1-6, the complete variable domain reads DAGVTQSPTHLIKTRGQQVTLRCSPISGHKSVSWYQQVLGQGPQFIFQYYEKEERGRGNFPDRFSARQFPNYSSELNVNALLLGDSALYLCASSLGFGTANSPLHFGNGTRLTVT.

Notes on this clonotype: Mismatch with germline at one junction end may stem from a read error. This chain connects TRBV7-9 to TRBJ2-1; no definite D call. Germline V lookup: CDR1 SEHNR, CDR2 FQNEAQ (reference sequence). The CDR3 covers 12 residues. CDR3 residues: CASSLMWNEQFF. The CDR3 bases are TGCGCCAGCAGCCTCATGTGGAATGAGCAGTTCTTC.

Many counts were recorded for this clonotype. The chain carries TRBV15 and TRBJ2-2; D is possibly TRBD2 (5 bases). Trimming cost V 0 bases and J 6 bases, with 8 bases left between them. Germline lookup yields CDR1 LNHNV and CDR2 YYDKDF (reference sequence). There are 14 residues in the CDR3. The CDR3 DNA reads TGTGCCACCAGCAGAGATTACGGGGCCGGGGAGCTGTTTTTT. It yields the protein CATSRDYGAGELFF.

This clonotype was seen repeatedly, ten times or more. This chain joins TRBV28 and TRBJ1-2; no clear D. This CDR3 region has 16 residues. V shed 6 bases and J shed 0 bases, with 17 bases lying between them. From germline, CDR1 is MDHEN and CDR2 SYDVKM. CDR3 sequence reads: CASRIPDPSTNYGYTF. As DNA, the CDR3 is TGTGCCAGCAGGATACCGGACCCGTCCACTAACTATGGCTACACCTTC.

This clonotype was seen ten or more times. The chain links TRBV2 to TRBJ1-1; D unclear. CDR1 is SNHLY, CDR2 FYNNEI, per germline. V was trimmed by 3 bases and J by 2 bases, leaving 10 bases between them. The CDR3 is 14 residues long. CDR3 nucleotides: TGTGCCAGCAGTGACCTGGGCATTAACACTGAAGCTTTCTTT. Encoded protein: CASSDLGINTEAFF.

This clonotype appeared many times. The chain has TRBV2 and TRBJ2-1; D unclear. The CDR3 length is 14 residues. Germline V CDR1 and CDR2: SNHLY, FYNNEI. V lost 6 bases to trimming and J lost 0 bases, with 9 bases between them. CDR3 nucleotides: TGTGCCAGCAGCGGCTCCCCCTCCTACAATGAGCAGTTCTTC. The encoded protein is CASSGSPSYNEQFF.

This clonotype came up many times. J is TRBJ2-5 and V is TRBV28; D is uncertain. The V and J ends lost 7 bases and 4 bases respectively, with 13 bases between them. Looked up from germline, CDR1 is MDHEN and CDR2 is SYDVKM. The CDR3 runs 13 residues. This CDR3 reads CASKTGLGETQYF. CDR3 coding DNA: TGTGCCAGCAAGACGGGTTTAGGAGAGACCCAGTACTTC.

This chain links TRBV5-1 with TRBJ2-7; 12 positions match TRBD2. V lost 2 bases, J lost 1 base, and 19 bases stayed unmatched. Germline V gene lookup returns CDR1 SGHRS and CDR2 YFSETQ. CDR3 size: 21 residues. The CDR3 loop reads CASSFRTGRRLAGETSYEQYF. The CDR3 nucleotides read TGCGCCAGCAGCTTCAGAACGGGACGGCGACTAGCGGGGGAAACATCCTACGAGCAGTACTTC.

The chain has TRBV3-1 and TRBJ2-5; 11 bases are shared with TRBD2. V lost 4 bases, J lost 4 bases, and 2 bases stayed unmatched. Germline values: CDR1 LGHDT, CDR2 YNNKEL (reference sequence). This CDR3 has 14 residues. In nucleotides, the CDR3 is TGTGCCAGCAGCCTTCTAGCGGGAGGAGAGACCCAGTACTTC. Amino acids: CASSLLAGGETQYF.

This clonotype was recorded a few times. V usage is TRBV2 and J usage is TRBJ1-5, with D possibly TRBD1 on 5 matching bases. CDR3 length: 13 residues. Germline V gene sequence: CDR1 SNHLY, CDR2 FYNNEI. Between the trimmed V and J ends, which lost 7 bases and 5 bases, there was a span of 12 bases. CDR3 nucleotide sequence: TGTGCCAGCACATCAGGGAGGGATCAGCCCCAGCATTTT. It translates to CASTSGRDQPQHF. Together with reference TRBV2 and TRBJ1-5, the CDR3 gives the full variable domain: EPEVTQTPSHQVTQMGQEVILRCVPISNHLYFYWYRQILGQKVEFLVSFYNNEISEKSEIFDDQFSVERPDGSNFTLKIRSTKLEDSAMYFCASTSGRDQPQHFGDGTRLSIL.

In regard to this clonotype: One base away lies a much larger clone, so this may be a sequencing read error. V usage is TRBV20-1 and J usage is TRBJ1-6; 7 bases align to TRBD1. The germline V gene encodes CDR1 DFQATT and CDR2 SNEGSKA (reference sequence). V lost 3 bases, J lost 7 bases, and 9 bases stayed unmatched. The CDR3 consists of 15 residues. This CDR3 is CSASSRQGKNSPLHF. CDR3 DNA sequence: TGCAGTGCTAGCAGCAGACAGGGAAAAAATTCACCCCTCCACTTT.

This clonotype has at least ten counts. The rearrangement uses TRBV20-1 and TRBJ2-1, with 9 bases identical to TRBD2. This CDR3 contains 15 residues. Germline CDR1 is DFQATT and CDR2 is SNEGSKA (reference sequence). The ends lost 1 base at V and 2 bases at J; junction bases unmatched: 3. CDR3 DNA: TGCAGTGCTAGAGTGAGCGGGGGGCCCTACAATGAGCAGTTCTTC. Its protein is CSARVSGGPYNEQFF.

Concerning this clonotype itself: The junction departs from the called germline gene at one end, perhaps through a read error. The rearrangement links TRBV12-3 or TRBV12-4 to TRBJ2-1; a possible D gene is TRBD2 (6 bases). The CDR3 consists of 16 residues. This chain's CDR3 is CAGSLGLTEDYNEQFF. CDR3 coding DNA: TGTGCCGGCAGTTTAGGACTAACCGAGGATTACAATGAGCAGTTCTTC.

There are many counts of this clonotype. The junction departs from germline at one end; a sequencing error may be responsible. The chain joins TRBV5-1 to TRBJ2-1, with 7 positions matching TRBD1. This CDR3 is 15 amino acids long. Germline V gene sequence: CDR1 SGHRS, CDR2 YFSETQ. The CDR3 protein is CASSLGQGVYNEQFF. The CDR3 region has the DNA TGTGCCAGCAGCTTAGGTCAGGGGGTCTACAATGAGCAGTTCTTC.

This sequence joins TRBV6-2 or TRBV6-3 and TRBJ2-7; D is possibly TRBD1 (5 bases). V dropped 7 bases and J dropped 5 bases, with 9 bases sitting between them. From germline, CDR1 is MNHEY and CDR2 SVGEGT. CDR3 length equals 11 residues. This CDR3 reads CASTQGNEQYF. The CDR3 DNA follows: TGTGCCAGCACCCAGGGTAACGAGCAGTACTTC.

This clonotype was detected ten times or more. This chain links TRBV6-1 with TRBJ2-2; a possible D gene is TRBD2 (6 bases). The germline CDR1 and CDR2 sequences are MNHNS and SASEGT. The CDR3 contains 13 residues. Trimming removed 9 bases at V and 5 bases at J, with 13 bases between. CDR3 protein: CASGTRGTGELFF. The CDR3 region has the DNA TGTGCCAGTGGGACGCGGGGTACCGGGGAGCTGTTTTTT.

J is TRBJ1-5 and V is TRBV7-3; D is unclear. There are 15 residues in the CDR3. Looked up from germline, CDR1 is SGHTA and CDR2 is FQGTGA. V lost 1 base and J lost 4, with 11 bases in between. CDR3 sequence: CASSLNGGPNQPQHF. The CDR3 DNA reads TGTGCCAGCAGCTTAAATGGAGGGCCTAATCAGCCCCAGCATTTT.